The next 27 T cell receptor beta chains were all read from a single sample in a study of blood T cell repertoires in COVID-19. This table comes from immunoSEQ multiplex PCR, and its TCRdb copy is limited to in-frame clones, with some not included. The top ten hold 2% to 3% of the sample, which has some 200,000 clones, around 87% seen once. The sample consisted of peripheral blood. These receptors all come from a man aged 35-49 years with active or convalescent COVID-19.

The rearrangement uses TRBV27 and TRBJ2-7; D not certain. This CDR3 has 14 amino acids. Germline V gene data show CDR1 as MNHEY and CDR2 as SMNVEV (reference sequence). Trimming pared 3 bases from V and 0 bases from J, leaving 9 bases between. CDR3 protein: CASSLHRSSYEQYF. CDR3 sequence (DNA): TGTGCCAGCAGTTTGCACAGAAGCTCCTACGAGCAGTACTTC.

The V and J genes are TRBV27 and TRBJ1-4; maybe TRBD1 (5 bases). This CDR3 comprises 15 residues. Deletions cut 2 bases from V and 8 bases from J, with 15 bases between. Germline values: CDR1 MNHEY, CDR2 SMNVEV (reference sequence). CDR3: CASSLLGREEEKLFF. CDR3 nucleotide sequence: TGTGCCAGCAGTTTACTAGGCAGGGAGGAGGAAAAACTGTTTTTT.

The V call is TRBV19, the J call TRBJ2-3; the match to TRBD1 covers 8 bases. V gave up 6 bases and J gave up 2 bases; unmatched junction bases: 7. The germline V gene encodes CDR1 LNHDA and CDR2 SQIVND (reference sequence). The CDR3 consists of 15 residues. CDR3 loop: CASRETGGLTDTQYF. The CDR3 DNA reads TGTGCCAGTAGGGAAACAGGGGGACTCACAGATACGCAGTATTTT.

This clone has a single count. V gene TRBV4-1 combines with J gene TRBJ1-1, with 7 bases identical to TRBD1. CDR1 is MGHRA and CDR2 is YSYEKL in the germline V gene. This CDR3 is 16 amino acids long. After removal of 3 bases from V and 5 bases from J, the junction contained 12 bases not matched to a gene. The CDR3 loop is CASSHPEGALWTEAFF. CDR3 in DNA: TGCGCCAGCAGCCACCCGGAGGGGGCCCTTTGGACTGAAGCTTTCTTT.

In this sample, this clone turned up a few times. The chain uses TRBV6-2 or TRBV6-3 and TRBJ1-3; TRBD1 matches at 7 bases. The CDR3 sequence is 15 residues long. Germline V gene data show CDR1 as MNHEY and CDR2 as SVGEGT. Trimming at V came to 6 bases and at J to 3 bases, leaving 8 bases not matched to a gene. The DNA for the CDR3 is TGTGCCAGCAGCCCCGGGACAGCGTTTGGAAACACCATATATTTT. Its protein product is CASSPGTAFGNTIYF.

The V and J genes are TRBV7-8 and TRBJ2-4; 7 nucleotides agree with TRBD2. The CDR3 runs to 18 residues. CDR1 is SGHVS and CDR2 is FQNEAQ in the germline V gene. V lost 3 bases to trimming and J lost 7 bases; unmatched junction nucleotides: 18. DNA of the CDR3: TGTGCCAGCAGCTTGGGACTAATTAGGGGCGGGGCTGAGAACATTCAGTACTTC. Translating it yields CASSLGLIRGGAENIQYF.

The J gene is TRBJ1-2, the V gene TRBV30; D is ambiguous. Per the germline V gene, CDR1 is GTSNPN and CDR2 is SVGIG (reference sequence). The CDR3 extends over 10 amino acids. V was clipped by 6 bases and J by 5 bases, with 7 bases between them. This chain's CDR3 is CACFTYGYTF. CDR3 sequence (DNA): TGTGCCTGCTTCACTTATGGCTACACCTTC.

This CDR3 reads CASRGDRGGGYTF. The DNA for the CDR3 is TGTGCCAGCAGGGGGGACAGGGGAGGAGGCTACACCTTC. The chain recombines TRBV7-9 with TRBJ1-2; 10 nucleotides match TRBD1. V lost 6 bases to trimming and J lost 8 bases; unmatched junction nucleotides: 6. Germline V gene lookup returns CDR1 SEHNR and CDR2 FQNEAQ (reference sequence). This CDR3 is built from 13 residues.

The chain employs TRBV18 and TRBJ1-2, with D unclear. The V gene lost 2 bases and the J gene lost 0 bases, with 10 bases spanning the gap. The CDR3 loop spans 15 amino acids. Germline CDR1 is KGHSH and CDR2 is LQKENI. The DNA of the CDR3 is TGTGCCAGCTCACCATATCCGAACACTAACTATGGCTACACCTTC. Amino acid sequence: CASSPYPNTNYGYTF.

The J gene is TRBJ1-2, the V gene TRBV11-2; D is unclear. Germline V gene sequence: CDR1 SGHAT, CDR2 FQNNGV. Deletions cut 0 bases from V and 0 bases from J, with 8 bases between. The CDR3 covers 15 residues. The CDR3 coding sequence is TGTGCCAGCAGCTTAGAGGGAGCCTCTAACTATGGCTACACCTTC. It is translated as CASSLEGASNYGYTF.

The chain carries TRBV4-2 and TRBJ1-1; D gene unclear. V was cut by 0 bases and J by 0 bases, with 8 bases left in between. The CDR3 loop spans 15 amino acids. The germline V gene encodes CDR1 LGHNA and CDR2 YNFKEQ. In DNA, the CDR3 is TGTGCCAGCAGCCAAGATCGGGGATTGAACACTGAAGCTTTCTTT. Translation: CASSQDRGLNTEAFF.

This chain joins TRBV6-6 and TRBJ1-4; 9 nucleotides line up with TRBD1. In germline, CDR1 is MNHNY, CDR2 SVGAGI (reference sequence). V dropped 0 bases and J dropped 8; count of bases not matched to a gene: 4. CDR3 length: 15 residues. The CDR3 reads CASSYSQGANEKLFF. The CDR3 nucleotides are TGTGCCAGCAGTTACTCACAGGGGGCGAACGAAAAACTGTTTTTT.

This clone was observed a single time. This sequence joins TRBV6-5 and TRBJ1-2; no clear D. This CDR3 region has 15 residues. The V gene lost 0 bases and the J gene lost 2 bases, with 10 bases spanning the gap. Germline V gene sequence: CDR1 MNHEY, CDR2 SVGAGI. CDR3 coding DNA: TGTGCCAGCAGTTACTCTAAGGGAGGGAACTATGGCTACACCTTC. Translated, it gives CASSYSKGGNYGYTF.

This clone came up once. The rearrangement joins TRBV11-2 to TRBJ2-2; 7 positions agree with TRBD1. In germline, CDR1 is SGHAT, CDR2 FQNNGV. Trimming took 4 bases from V and 15 from J; bases not matched to a gene: 8. The CDR3 spans 12 residues. The CDR3 region is CASSYPGQLVFF. Here the CDR3 DNA reads TGTGCCAGCAGCTATCCGGGACAGTTGGTGTTTTTT. Using reference TRBV11-2 and TRBJ2-2 for the parts outside the CDR3, the full variable domain is EAGVAQSPRYKIIEKRQSVAFWCNPISGHATLYWYQQILGQGPKLLIQFQNNGVVDDSQLPKDRFSAERLKGVDSTLKIQPAKLEDSAVYLCASSYPGQLVFFGEGSRLTVL.

The V and J genes are TRBV5-1 and TRBJ1-4, with 8 positions matching TRBD1. Germline loops: CDR1 SGHRS, CDR2 YFSETQ. The J segment lost 4 bases and the V segment lost 0 bases, leaving 5 bases of the junction unmatched. CDR3 length: 16 amino acids. The CDR3: CASSLAPQGGNEKLFF. Here the CDR3 DNA reads TGCGCCAGCAGCTTGGCCCCACAGGGGGGTAATGAAAAACTGTTTTTT. The full variable domain, its missing parts supplied by reference TRBV5-1 and TRBJ1-4, is KAGVTQTPRYLIKTRGQQVTLSCSPISGHRSVSWYQQTPGQGLQFLFEYFSETQRNKGNFPGRFSGRQFSNSRSEMNVSTLELGDSALYLCASSLAPQGGNEKLFFGSGTQLSVL.

This chain links TRBV5-1 with TRBJ1-1, with D tentatively TRBD1 (6 bases). CDR1 SGHRS and CDR2 YFSETQ come from the germline V gene. The CDR3 length is 13 residues. V lost 2 bases to trimming and J lost 4 bases, with 9 bases between them. This CDR3 is CASSFVRGTEAFF. The CDR3 coding sequence is TGCGCCAGCAGCTTCGTCAGGGGCACTGAAGCTTTCTTT. Full variable domain (missing parts from reference TRBV5-1 and TRBJ1-1): KAGVTQTPRYLIKTRGQQVTLSCSPISGHRSVSWYQQTPGQGLQFLFEYFSETQRNKGNFPGRFSGRQFSNSRSEMNVSTLELGDSALYLCASSFVRGTEAFFGQGTRLTVV.

The rearrangement uses TRBV7-6 and TRBJ2-1; perhaps TRBD2 as D (5 bases). V shed 5 bases and J shed 3 bases, with 14 bases lying between them. In germline, CDR1 is SGHVS, CDR2 FNYEAQ. This CDR3 is 15 amino acids long. The DNA for the CDR3 is TGTGCCAGCAGCCAAGGACTCTCCTACTACAATGAGCAGTTCTTC. This encodes CASSQGLSYYNEQFF.

The chain employs TRBV2 and TRBJ1-2; 7 bases fit TRBD1. Per the germline V gene, CDR1 is SNHLY and CDR2 is FYNNEI. V lost 6 bases, J lost 8 bases, and 6 bases stayed unmatched. This CDR3 contains 12 residues. The CDR3 bases are TGTGCCAGCAGGGCAGGGGGTCGGGGCTACACCTTC. This gives the protein CASRAGGRGYTF. Full variable domain (outside the CDR3, taken from reference TRBV2 and TRBJ1-2): EPEVTQTPSHQVTQMGQEVILRCVPISNHLYFYWYRQILGQKVEFLVSFYNNEISEKSEIFDDQFSVERPDGSNFTLKIRSTKLEDSAMYFCASRAGGRGYTFGSGTRLTVV.

The rearrangement uses TRBV5-5 and TRBJ1-3; the D is unclear. Germline V lookup: CDR1 SGHKS, CDR2 YYEKEE (reference sequence). This CDR3 spans 15 amino acids. V lost 1 base to trimming and J lost 0 bases, with 8 bases between them. In nucleotides, the CDR3 is TGTGCCAGCAGCTTGCTAGCGTCCTCTGGAAACACCATATATTTT. Its translation is CASSLLASSGNTIYF.

This chain links TRBV9 with TRBJ1-2, with TRBD1 identical over 9 bases. V gave up 5 bases and J gave up 6 bases; unmatched junction bases: 8. Germline loops: CDR1 SGDLS, CDR2 YYNGEE. The CDR3 sequence is 14 residues long. The CDR3, as DNA: TGTGCCAGCAGGGGGCTACGGACAGGGGATGGCTACACCTTC. Its protein is CASRGLRTGDGYTF.

The chain recombines TRBV28 with TRBJ2-6, with a tentative D call TRBD1 (5 bases). Germline CDR1 is MDHEN and CDR2 is SYDVKM. V was cut by 5 bases and J by 0 bases, with 8 bases left in between. This CDR3 has 15 amino acids. This CDR3 reads CASSATDSGANVLTF. The CDR3 coding sequence is TGTGCCAGCAGTGCGACAGACTCTGGGGCCAACGTCCTGACTTTC.

The gene calls are TRBV7-9 and TRBJ1-6; TRBD1 is a possible D gene (6 bases). Germline CDR1 is SEHNR and CDR2 is FQNEAQ (reference sequence). V dropped 6 bases and J dropped 10 bases, with 19 bases sitting between them. This CDR3 region has 15 residues. This CDR3 is CASRAGEGVESPLHF. The DNA for the CDR3 is TGTGCCAGCAGAGCCGGGGAGGGGGTTGAGTCACCCCTCCACTTT.

The chain uses TRBV6-5 and TRBJ1-2; 9 bases are a match to TRBD1. This CDR3 comprises 14 residues. V was clipped by 2 bases and J by 3 bases; unmatched bases: 1. The germline V gene has CDR1 MNHEY and CDR2 SVGAGI. CDR3 protein: CASSYGQGYYGYTF. The CDR3 DNA sequence: TGTGCCAGCAGTTACGGACAGGGGTACTATGGCTACACCTTC.

V is TRBV6-5 and J is TRBJ1-2; D uncertain. Trimming stripped 2 bases from V and 6 bases from J, with 10 bases between. Germline loops: CDR1 MNHEY, CDR2 SVGAGI. The CDR3 has 13 residues. CDR3 residues: CASSYGPGNGYTF. CDR3 coding DNA: TGTGCCAGCAGTTACGGGCCAGGCAATGGCTACACCTTC.

This rearrangement joins TRBV2 to TRBJ1-2; D gene uncertain. Trimming left V 9 bases short and J 1 base short, with 15 bases between. Germline lookup yields CDR1 SNHLY and CDR2 FYNNEI. CDR3 length equals 14 residues. CDR3 bases: TGTGCCAGTAGGGAAAGCTTCCTTAACTATGGCTACACCTTC. Translated, it gives CASRESFLNYGYTF.

The chain employs TRBV30 and TRBJ1-6, with D possibly TRBD1 on 5 matching bases. V lost 5 bases to trimming and J lost 9 bases, with 14 bases between them. In germline, CDR1 is GTSNPN, CDR2 SVGIG (reference sequence). This CDR3 spans 13 amino acids. The CDR3 sequence is CAWGAAEGSPLHF. The DNA of the CDR3 is TGTGCCTGGGGGGCGGCGGAAGGTTCACCCCTCCACTTT.

The chain links TRBV3-1 (or the pseudogene TRBV3-2) to TRBJ2-5; D gene ambiguous. V lost 1 base, J lost 1 base, and 10 bases lay in between. The CDR3 runs 15 residues. CDR1 and CDR2 (germline): LGHDT, YNNKEL (reference sequence). In DNA form, the CDR3 reads TGTGCCAGCAGCCAAGGCAGAGGTATCCAAGAGACCCAGTACTTC. Translating gives CASSQGRGIQETQYF.